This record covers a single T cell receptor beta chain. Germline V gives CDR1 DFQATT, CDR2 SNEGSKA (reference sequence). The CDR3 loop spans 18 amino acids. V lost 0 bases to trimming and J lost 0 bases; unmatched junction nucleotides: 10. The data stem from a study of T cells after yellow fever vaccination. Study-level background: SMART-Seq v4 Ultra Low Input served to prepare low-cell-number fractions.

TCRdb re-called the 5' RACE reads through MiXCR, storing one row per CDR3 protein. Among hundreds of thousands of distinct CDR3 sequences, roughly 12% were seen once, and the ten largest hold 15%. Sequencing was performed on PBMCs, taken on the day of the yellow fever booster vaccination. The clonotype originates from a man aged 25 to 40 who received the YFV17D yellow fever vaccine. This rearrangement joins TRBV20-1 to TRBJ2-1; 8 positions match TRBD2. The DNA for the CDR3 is TGCAGTGCTAGAGATGTTCTAGCGGGTAAGAGCTCCTACAATGAGCAGTTCTTC. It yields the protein CSARDVLAGKSSYNEQFF.